This is a list of T cell receptor beta chains from one sample in a study of monozygotic twins with inflammatory bowel disease. TCRdb reanalyzed the 5' RACE reads and collapses them to one entry per CDR3 protein, without DNA. Recorded for this sample: over 90,000 distinct CDR3 sequences. Sequenced material: blood. These receptors all stem from a human donor with ulcerative colitis or Crohn's disease, or a healthy co-twin of an affected twin (not recorded which). Both conserved end residues are part of each CDR3. The order of the fields is V gene, J gene, CDR3 protein.

v_gene: TRBV6-2/TRBV6-3
j_gene: TRBJ2-1
CDR3aa: CASLRSDSRVGEQFF

v_gene: TRBV7-7
j_gene: TRBJ1-6
CDR3aa: CASSPKTDSNSPLHF

v_gene: TRBV11-3
j_gene: TRBJ2-3
CDR3aa: CASRRGGVSDTQYF

v_gene: TRBV7-2
j_gene: TRBJ2-7
CDR3aa: CASSLSRTVNEQYF

v_gene: TRBV6-5
j_gene: TRBJ2-1
CDR3aa: CASSYPTSGGHYNEQFF

v_gene: TRBV12-3/TRBV12-4
j_gene: TRBJ1-5
CDR3aa: CASSFGGRRNQPQHF

v_gene: TRBV12-3/TRBV12-4
j_gene: TRBJ2-5
CDR3aa: CASSIGLHLYQETQYF

v_gene: TRBV6-4
j_gene: TRBJ2-3
CDR3aa: CASSEDAGGADTQYF

v_gene: TRBV28
j_gene: TRBJ2-7
CDR3aa: CASSYPTAGLEQYF

v_gene: TRBV7-2
j_gene: TRBJ2-5
CDR3aa: CASSFMRQETQYF

v_gene: TRBV20-1
j_gene: TRBJ2-7
CDR3aa: CSATIEGVSYEQYF

v_gene: TRBV5-1
j_gene: TRBJ2-7
CDR3aa: CASSQSQGTYEQYF

v_gene: TRBV14
j_gene: TRBJ1-4
CDR3aa: CASSQEQRNEKLFF

v_gene: TRBV11-2
j_gene: TRBJ1-5
CDR3aa: CASSLHRPGQKRGNQPQHF

v_gene: TRBV7-2
j_gene: TRBJ2-1
CDR3aa: CASSSSGMGTMSTFF

v_gene: TRBV20-1
j_gene: TRBJ2-1
CDR3aa: CSARVVSAGVIHNEQFF

v_gene: TRBV25-1
j_gene: TRBJ1-2
CDR3aa: CASSSGGDTYGYTF

v_gene: TRBV27
j_gene: TRBJ2-7
CDR3aa: CASTRTGLGYEQYF

v_gene: TRBV6-5
j_gene: TRBJ2-6
CDR3aa: CASSYSIISGANVLTF

v_gene: TRBV4-1
j_gene: TRBJ2-1
CDR3aa: CASSQVAGGPYNEQFF

v_gene: TRBV5-6
j_gene: TRBJ1-1
CDR3aa: CASNIRQGTEAFF

v_gene: TRBV30
j_gene: TRBJ1-5
CDR3aa: CAWSGGGTGPHSNQPQHF

v_gene: TRBV7-8
j_gene: TRBJ1-5
CDR3aa: CASSFGENQPQHF

v_gene: TRBV6-5
j_gene: TRBJ2-7
CDR3aa: CASSYRDFSYEQYF

v_gene: TRBV7-3
j_gene: TRBJ1-3
CDR3aa: CASSPGTGNTIYF

v_gene: TRBV27
j_gene: TRBJ2-3
CDR3aa: CASSSLAGGSTDTQYF

v_gene: TRBV24-1
j_gene: TRBJ2-1
CDR3aa: CATSVSRSGLSYNEQFF

v_gene: TRBV20-1
j_gene: TRBJ2-5
CDR3aa: CSAHRGQLDQETQYF

v_gene: TRBV9
j_gene: TRBJ2-3
CDR3aa: CASSDTSGIRTDTQYF

v_gene: TRBV6-1
j_gene: TRBJ1-5
CDR3aa: CASSQQGSANQPQHF

v_gene: TRBV28
j_gene: TRBJ1-4
CDR3aa: CASSLRDSYEKLFF

v_gene: TRBV7-2
j_gene: TRBJ2-5
CDR3aa: CASSLGILAQEGTQYF

v_gene: TRBV14
j_gene: TRBJ2-1
CDR3aa: CASSPSVRGEQFF

v_gene: TRBV24-1
j_gene: TRBJ2-1
CDR3aa: CATGGVGTSIINEQFF

v_gene: TRBV5-1
j_gene: TRBJ2-1
CDR3aa: CASSLGYEQFF

v_gene: TRBV6-1
j_gene: TRBJ1-1
CDR3aa: CASSLPPGNAEAFF

v_gene: TRBV5-1
j_gene: TRBJ2-1
CDR3aa: CASSLSSRGGALNEQFF

v_gene: TRBV5-1
j_gene: TRBJ2-7
CDR3aa: CASRPRPGQGADEQYF

v_gene: TRBV7-2
j_gene: TRBJ1-2
CDR3aa: CASSLVISAGNLNGYTF

v_gene: TRBV24-1
j_gene: TRBJ2-1
CDR3aa: CATSDSRTVPYNEQFF

v_gene: TRBV9
j_gene: TRBJ2-2
CDR3aa: CASSPRLAVNTGELFF

v_gene: TRBV4-3
j_gene: TRBJ1-6
CDR3aa: CASSQGSGWGFSNSPLHF

v_gene: TRBV18
j_gene: TRBJ2-7
CDR3aa: CASSPIGRSYEQYF

v_gene: TRBV30
j_gene: TRBJ2-7
CDR3aa: CAWSVLSGNLYEQYF

v_gene: TRBV5-6
j_gene: TRBJ2-1
CDR3aa: CASSFIGGPYNEQFF

v_gene: TRBV7-8
j_gene: TRBJ2-5
CDR3aa: CASSSSAPREETQYF

v_gene: TRBV29-1
j_gene: TRBJ2-7
CDR3aa: CSVVRGQGASYEQYF

v_gene: TRBV18
j_gene: TRBJ2-7
CDR3aa: CASSPARYEQYF